This is a list of T cell receptor beta chains from one sample in a study of cytomegalovirus exposure and HLA in healthy donors. Sequencing used immunoSEQ multiplex PCR; TCRdb keeps in-frame clones, though not all of them. The top ten hold roughly 1.5% of the sample, which has 100,000 or so clones, roughly 77% seen once. The sample comprised PBMCs. The receptors originated from a man aged 40-55 years in good health and CMV-seronegative. The CDR3 runs from the conserved cysteine through the conserved F or W. D genes are given only for firm matches. Clone size is given for some rows only: seen once, a few or many times, or a class if the clone is expanded.

length,D,size,J,V,CDR3,DNA
13,.,.,TRBJ1-2,TRBV7-9,CASSSRANYGYTF,TGTGCCAGCAGCTCCCGGGCTAACTATGGCTACACCTTC
14,.,.,TRBJ2-5,TRBV7-9,CASSLGAGQETQYF,TGTGCCAGCAGCTTAGGAGCAGGGCAAGAGACCCAGTACTTC
13,.,few,TRBJ1-1,TRBV25-1,CASSEYLVTEAFF,TGTGCCAGCAGTGAATATCTTGTCACTGAAGCTTTCTTT
15,TRBD1,.,TRBJ1-4,TRBV11-2,CASSPTGADNEKLFF,TGTGCCAGCAGCCCAACAGGGGCCGATAATGAAAAACTGTTTTTT
13,.,few,TRBJ2-1,TRBV2,CASRGGPGGEQFF,TGTGCCAGCAGGGGGGGGCCGGGCGGAGAGCAGTTCTTC
15,TRBD1,.,TRBJ1-1,TRBV9,CASSVDRDRVPEAFF,TGTGCCAGCAGCGTAGACCGGGACAGGGTCCCTGAAGCTTTCTTT
14,.,once,TRBJ2-5,TRBV19,CASSITPGAGEQYF,TGTGCCAGTAGTATAACCCCAGGGGCAGGGGAGCAGTACTTC
15,TRBD1,few,TRBJ1-2,TRBV4-1,CASSPGQASNYGYTF,TGCGCCAGCAGCCCTGGACAGGCCTCTAACTATGGCTACACCTTC
14,.,.,TRBJ1-1,TRBV5-1,CASSSEGVSTEAFF,TGCGCCAGCAGCTCTGAGGGGGTATCGACTGAAGCTTTCTTT
16,TRBD1,once,TRBJ1-1,TRBV28,CASSLHRDSPNTEAFF,TGTGCCAGCAGTTTACATAGGGACAGTCCGAACACTGAAGCTTTCTTT
14,.,.,TRBJ1-1,TRBV6-5,CATLGTLVNTEAFF,TGTGCCACCCTAGGGACATTGGTGAACACTGAAGCTTTCTTT
13,TRBD1,.,TRBJ2-1,TRBV25-1,CASSPTGGNEQFF,TGTGCCAGCAGTCCGACAGGGGGCAATGAGCAGTTCTTC
14,.,.,TRBJ2-2,TRBV27,CASRNSWEDGELFF,TGTGCCAGCAGGAACTCATGGGAGGACGGGGAGCTGTTTTTT
14,.,.,TRBJ1-1,TRBV28,CASSSADMNTEAFF,TGTGCCAGCAGTTCCGCTGACATGAACACTGAAGCTTTCTTT
15,TRBD1,once,TRBJ1-2,TRBV6-5,CASRGGTGRDYGYTF,TGTGCCAGCAGAGGGGGGACAGGGAGGGACTATGGCTACACCTTC
15,TRBD2,once,TRBJ2-1,TRBV7-9,CARQPYDGGVHEQFF,TGTGCCAGACAACCTTACGACGGGGGGGTCCATGAGCAGTTCTTC
11,.,.,TRBJ2-7,TRBV14,CASSQRGEQYF,TGTGCCAGCAGCCAAAGAGGGGAGCAGTACTTC
14,.,.,TRBJ1-4,TRBV9,CASSVDGDSEKLFF,TGTGCCAGCAGCGTAGACGGGGATTCTGAGAAACTGTTTTTT
15,TRBD2,.,TRBJ2-5,TRBV11-3,CASSSQTSGEGTQYF,TGTGCCAGCAGCTCTCAGACTAGCGGGGAGGGGACCCAGTACTTC
15,TRBD2,.,TRBJ2-5,TRBV5-4,CASSLPGGGQETQYF,TGTGCCAGCAGCTTGCCGGGGGGGGGTCAAGAGACCCAGTACTTC
13,TRBD1,.,TRBJ1-1,TRBV27,CASKAQGATEAFF,TGTGCCAGCAAGGCACAGGGGGCCACTGAAGCTTTCTTT
15,.,.,TRBJ1-1,TRBV4-3,CASSQGIGDNTEAFF,TGCGCCAGCAGCCAAGGTATAGGGGATAACACTGAAGCTTTCTTT
16,TRBD1,few,TRBJ1-3,TRBV5-1,CASSPGQARSGNTIYF,TGCGCCAGCAGCCCCGGACAGGCTCGGTCTGGAAACACCATATATTTT
14,.,.,TRBJ1-3,TRBV6-6,CASSRGSQGNTIYF,TGTGCCAGCAGTAGGGGCTCCCAGGGAAACACCATATATTTT
13,TRBD2,.,TRBJ2-7,TRBV7-2,CASSSGLAREQYF,TGTGCCAGCAGCTCAGGACTAGCTCGCGAGCAGTACTTC
17,TRBD1,.,TRBJ1-6,TRBV6-1,CASSEGTGLLLGPPLHF,TGTGCCAGCAGTGAAGGGACAGGGCTCCTCCTCGGCCCACCCCTCCACTTT
14,.,.,TRBJ2-7,TRBV5-1,CASSKLSFSYEQYF,TGCGCCAGCAGCAAACTTAGTTTTTCCTACGAGCAGTACTTC
16,.,.,TRBJ2-6,TRBV19,CASKREPTSGANVLTF,TGTGCCAGTAAACGGGAACCGACCTCTGGGGCCAACGTCCTGACTTTC
14,.,.,TRBJ1-3,TRBV9,CASSGLGAGNTIYF,TGTGCCAGCAGCGGGCTTGGTGCTGGAAACACCATATATTTT
14,TRBD1,once,TRBJ1-5,TRBV28,CASMNRGSNQPQHF,TGTGCCAGCATGAACAGGGGGAGCAATCAGCCCCAGCATTTT
18,TRBD2,.,TRBJ2-3,TRBV7-8,CASSLAIGSGGATDTQYF,TGTGCCAGCAGCTTAGCCATCGGTAGCGGGGGGGCGACAGATACGCAGTATTTT
14,.,few,TRBJ2-1,TRBV7-2,CASSLGLGSNEQFF,TGTGCCAGCAGCTTAGGTCTAGGGAGCAATGAGCAGTTCTTC
14,TRBD1,.,TRBJ2-7,TRBV7-9,CASSPRDRACEQYF,TGTGCCAGCAGCCCGAGGGACAGGGCTTGCGAGCAGTACTTC
18,TRBD1,.,TRBJ2-7,TRBV5-5,CASSPKLADRVFPYEQYF,TGTGCCAGCAGCCCGAAGCTTGCGGACAGGGTTTTTCCCTACGAGCAGTACTTC